The source of this T cell receptor (beta chain) is a study of T cell changes during pregnancy in multiple sclerosis. Repertoires were generated with immunoSEQ multiplex PCR, while TCRdb's copy carries only in-frame clones and drops some. The data show tens of thousands of clones, with roughly 93% seen just once and under 2% held by the top ten. The count of this clone is one. Unmatched junction bases numbered 13, after V lost 5 bases and J lost 9 bases. CDR3 length equals 16 residues. The V gene's germline CDR1 is KGHSH and CDR2 LQKENI. The V and J genes are TRBV18 and TRBJ2-1, with 10 positions matching TRBD2. The sample consisted of peripheral blood, taken after pregnancy. The sequence was obtained from a female donor with multiple sclerosis, enrolled in a pregnancy study. The CDR3 protein is CASSTLQTSGTAEQFF. In DNA form, the CDR3 reads TGTGCCAGCTCAACCCTTCAAACTAGCGGGACCGCTGAGCAGTTCTTC.